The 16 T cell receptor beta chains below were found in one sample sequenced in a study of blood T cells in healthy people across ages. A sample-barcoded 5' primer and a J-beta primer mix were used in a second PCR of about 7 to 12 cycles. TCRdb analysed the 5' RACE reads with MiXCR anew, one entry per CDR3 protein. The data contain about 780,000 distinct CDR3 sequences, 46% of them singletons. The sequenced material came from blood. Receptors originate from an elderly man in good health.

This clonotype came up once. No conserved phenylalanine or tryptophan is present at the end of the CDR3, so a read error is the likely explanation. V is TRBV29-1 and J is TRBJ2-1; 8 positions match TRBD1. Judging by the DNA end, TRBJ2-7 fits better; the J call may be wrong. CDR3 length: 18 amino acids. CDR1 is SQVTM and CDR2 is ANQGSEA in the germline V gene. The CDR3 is CSVVRDRGLALSYNEQYY. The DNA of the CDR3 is TGCAGCGTTGTGAGAGACAGGGGTCTTGCCCTCTCCTACAATGAGCAGTACTAC.

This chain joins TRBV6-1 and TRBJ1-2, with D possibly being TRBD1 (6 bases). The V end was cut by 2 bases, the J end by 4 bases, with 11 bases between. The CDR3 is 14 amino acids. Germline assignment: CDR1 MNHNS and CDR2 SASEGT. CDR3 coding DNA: TGTGCCAGCAGTGAAAGACAGGACAGCTATGGCTACACCTTC. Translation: CASSERQDSYGYTF.

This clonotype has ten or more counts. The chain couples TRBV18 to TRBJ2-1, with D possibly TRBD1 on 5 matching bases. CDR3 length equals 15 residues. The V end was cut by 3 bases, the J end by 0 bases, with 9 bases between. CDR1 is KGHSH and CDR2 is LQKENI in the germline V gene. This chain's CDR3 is CASSPDSSSYNEQFF. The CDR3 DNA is TGTGCCAGCTCACCCGACAGCAGCTCCTACAATGAGCAGTTCTTC.

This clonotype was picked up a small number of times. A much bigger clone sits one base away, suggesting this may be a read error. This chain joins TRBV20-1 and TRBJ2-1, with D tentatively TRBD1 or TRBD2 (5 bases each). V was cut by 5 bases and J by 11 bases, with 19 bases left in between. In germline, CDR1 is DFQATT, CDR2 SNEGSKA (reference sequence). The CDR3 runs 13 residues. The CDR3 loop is CSADPGPPSQQFF. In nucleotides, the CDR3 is TGCAGTGCTGATCCGGGACCACCCTCTCAGCAGTTCTTC.

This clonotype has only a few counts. CDR3 region: CASSLNGVWDEQFF. CDR3 DNA: TGTGCCAGCAGCTTAAATGGAGTTTGGGATGAGCAGTTCTTC. V and J are TRBV7-2 and TRBJ2-1; D uncertain. The CDR3 has 14 residues. V lost 2 bases, J lost 8 bases, and 13 bases lay in between. From germline, CDR1 is SGHTA and CDR2 FQGNSA.

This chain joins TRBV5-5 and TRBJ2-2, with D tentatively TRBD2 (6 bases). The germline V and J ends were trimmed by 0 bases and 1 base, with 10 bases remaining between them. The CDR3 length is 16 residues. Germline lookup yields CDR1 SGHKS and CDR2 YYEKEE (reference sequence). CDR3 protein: CASSLGGDLNTGELFF. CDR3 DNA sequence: TGTGCCAGCAGCTTGGGGGGGGACCTGAACACCGGGGAGCTGTTTTTT.

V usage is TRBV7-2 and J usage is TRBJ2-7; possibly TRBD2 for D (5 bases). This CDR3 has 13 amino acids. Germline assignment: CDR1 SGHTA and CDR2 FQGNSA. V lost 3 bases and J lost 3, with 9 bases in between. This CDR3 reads CASSFNGNYEQYF. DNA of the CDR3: TGTGCCAGCAGCTTTAACGGGAACTACGAGCAGTACTTC.

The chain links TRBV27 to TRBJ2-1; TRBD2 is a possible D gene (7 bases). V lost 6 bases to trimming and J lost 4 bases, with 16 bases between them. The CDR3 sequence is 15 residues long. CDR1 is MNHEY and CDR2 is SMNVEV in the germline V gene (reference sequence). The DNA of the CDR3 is TGTGCCAGCAGCGCAAGGGGGGGCGTGTACAATGAGCAGTTCTTC. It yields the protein CASSARGGVYNEQFF.

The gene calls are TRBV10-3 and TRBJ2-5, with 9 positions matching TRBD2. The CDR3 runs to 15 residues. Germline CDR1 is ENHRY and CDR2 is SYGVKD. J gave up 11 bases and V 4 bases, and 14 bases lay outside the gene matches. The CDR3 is CAISGLAESYNEQYF. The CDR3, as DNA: TGTGCCATCAGTGGACTAGCGGAGTCCTACAATGAGCAGTACTTC.

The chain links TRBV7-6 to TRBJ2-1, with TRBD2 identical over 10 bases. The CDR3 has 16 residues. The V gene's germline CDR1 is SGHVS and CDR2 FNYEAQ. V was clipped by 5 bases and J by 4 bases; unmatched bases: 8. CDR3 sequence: CASSPGGAGGYNEQFF. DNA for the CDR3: TGTGCCAGCAGCCCGGGGGGAGCGGGAGGGTACAATGAGCAGTTCTTC.

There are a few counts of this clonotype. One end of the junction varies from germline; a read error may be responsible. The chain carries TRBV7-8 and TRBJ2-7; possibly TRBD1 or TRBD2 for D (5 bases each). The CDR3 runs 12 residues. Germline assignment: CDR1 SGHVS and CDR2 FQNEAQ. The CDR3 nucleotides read TGCGCCTGCACCGGGGCCCTCTACGAGCAGTACTTC. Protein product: CACTGALYEQYF. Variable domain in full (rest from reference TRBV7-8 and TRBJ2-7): GAGVSQSPRYKVAKRGQDVALRCDPISGHVSLFWYQQALGQGPEFLTYFQNEAQLDKSGLPSDRFFAERPEGSVSTLKIQRTQQEDSAVYLCACTGALYEQYFGPGTRLTVT.

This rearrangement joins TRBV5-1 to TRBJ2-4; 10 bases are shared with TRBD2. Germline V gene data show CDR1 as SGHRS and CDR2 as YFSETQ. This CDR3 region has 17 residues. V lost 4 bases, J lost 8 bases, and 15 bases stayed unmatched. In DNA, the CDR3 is TGCGCCAGCAGCCCCTCCGTGTTAGCGGGAGGAGCAGACATTCAGTACTTC. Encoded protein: CASSPSVLAGGADIQYF.

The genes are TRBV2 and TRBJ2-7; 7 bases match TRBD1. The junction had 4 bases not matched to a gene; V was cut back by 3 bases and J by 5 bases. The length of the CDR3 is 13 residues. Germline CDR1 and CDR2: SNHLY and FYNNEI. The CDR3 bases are TGTGCCAGCAGTGATAACAGGGGAGACGAGCAGTACTTC. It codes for CASSDNRGDEQYF. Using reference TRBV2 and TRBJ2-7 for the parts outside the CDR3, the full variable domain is EPEVTQTPSHQVTQMGQEVILRCVPISNHLYFYWYRQILGQKVEFLVSFYNNEISEKSEIFDDQFSVERPDGSNFTLKIRSTKLEDSAMYFCASSDNRGDEQYFGPGTRLTVT.

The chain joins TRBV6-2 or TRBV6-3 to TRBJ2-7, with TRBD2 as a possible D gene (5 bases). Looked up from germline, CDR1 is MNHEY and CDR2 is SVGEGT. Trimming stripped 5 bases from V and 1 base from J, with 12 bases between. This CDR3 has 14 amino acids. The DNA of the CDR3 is TGTGCCAGCAGTACCCCACGGGAATCCTACGAGCAGTACTTC. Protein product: CASSTPRESYEQYF.

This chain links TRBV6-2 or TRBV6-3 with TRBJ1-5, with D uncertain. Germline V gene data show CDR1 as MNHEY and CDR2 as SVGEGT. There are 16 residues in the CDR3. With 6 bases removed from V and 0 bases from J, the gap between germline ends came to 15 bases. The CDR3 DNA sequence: TGTGCCAGCAGCTCGCAGGCACGAGGTAGCAATCAGCCCCAGCATTTT. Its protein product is CASSSQARGSNQPQHF.

The CDR3 bases are TGCGCCAGCAGCTTGGTTTGGGTACAGGGTGGGACCTACGAGCAGTACTTC. It translates to CASSLVWVQGGTYEQYF. The chain combines TRBV5-1 with TRBJ2-7, with TRBD1 as a possible D gene (6 bases). The V gene's germline CDR1 is SGHRS and CDR2 YFSETQ. V lost 0 bases and J lost 2, with 18 bases in between. This CDR3 has 17 residues.